Below, 8 T cell receptor beta chains from the same sample are listed, as sequenced in a study of high-grade serous ovarian cancer treatment subgroups. Tumor samples were taken before definitive surgery or chemotherapy. TCRdb's copy holds only in-frame clones and misses some; the assay was immunoSEQ multiplex PCR. Among about 15,000 clones listed, 70% to 90% were seen once. Input material: tumor tissue. These receptors all come from a human donor with high-grade serous ovarian cancer.

The V gene is TRBV15, the J gene TRBJ2-4, with D unclear. V lost 5 bases and J 0 bases, leaving 5 bases between the germline ends. The CDR3 consists of 13 residues. Germline CDR1 LNHNV, CDR2 YYDKDF (reference sequence). The CDR3 bases are TGTGCCACCAGCGTCTTAGCCAAAAACATTCAGTACTTC. It is translated as CATSVLAKNIQYF.

The chain has TRBV5-4 and TRBJ1-4; D might be TRBD1 (5 bases). Germline loops: CDR1 SGHNT, CDR2 YYREEE (reference sequence). The CDR3 covers 14 residues. The V end was cut by 4 bases, the J end by 5 bases, with 12 bases between. CDR3 region: CASSKGTVNEKLFF. The CDR3 nucleotides are TGTGCCAGCAGCAAGGGGACGGTAAATGAAAAACTGTTTTTT.

The chain is built from TRBV11-3 and TRBJ2-2; the D gene is possibly TRBD1 (5 bases). Trimming pared 3 bases from V and 6 bases from J, leaving 11 bases between. CDR1 and CDR2 from the germline V gene are SGHNT and YENEEA. This CDR3 spans 14 amino acids. The CDR3 DNA is TGTGCCAGCAGCTTTAATCAGGGCTCCGGGGAGCTGTTTTTT. This encodes CASSFNQGSGELFF.

The chain links TRBV5-1 to TRBJ2-3; 11 bases line up with TRBD2. The V and J ends lost 1 base and 3 bases, in that order; junction bases with no gene match: 4. The germline V gene encodes CDR1 SGHRS and CDR2 YFSETQ. CDR3 size: 16 residues. CDR3 amino acids: CASSLPGTSGTDTQYF. CDR3 nucleotides: TGCGCCAGCAGCTTGCCCGGGACTAGCGGAACAGATACGCAGTATTTT.

This chain uses TRBV29-1 with TRBJ1-1, with no clear D. The CDR3 has 11 amino acids. Germline values: CDR1 SQVTM, CDR2 ANQGSEA. Between the trimmed V and J ends, which lost 4 bases and 4 bases, there was a span of 7 bases. CDR3 amino acids: CSVAGTTEAFF. CDR3 sequence (DNA): TGCAGCGTTGCTGGTACCACTGAAGCTTTCTTT.

This chain uses TRBV30 with TRBJ2-5; D is uncertain. Germline-derived CDR1 and CDR2 are GTSNPN and SVGIG (reference sequence). The CDR3 covers 11 residues. Between the trimmed V and J ends, which lost 5 bases and 5 bases, there was a span of 9 bases. The CDR3 protein is CAWEKFETQYF. CDR3 DNA: TGTGCCTGGGAGAAGTTTGAGACCCAGTACTTC.

V is TRBV5-5 and J is TRBJ1-3, with 9 bases aligning to TRBD1. The germline CDR1 and CDR2 sequences are SGHKS and YYEKEE (reference sequence). The length of the CDR3 is 16 residues. V was pared by 7 bases and J by 0 bases, with 8 bases of the junction left unmatched. The CDR3 loop reads CASDPGQGLSGNTIYF. The CDR3 region has the DNA TGTGCCAGCGACCCGGGACAGGGCCTCTCTGGAAACACCATATATTTT.

The chain recombines TRBV4-2 with TRBJ1-5, with unresolved D. Germline assignment: CDR1 LGHNA and CDR2 YNFKEQ. Between the trimmed V and J ends, which lost 4 bases and 0 bases, there was a span of 7 bases. The CDR3 runs to 14 residues. CDR3 sequence reads: CASSPRDSNQPQHF. The CDR3 DNA reads as TGTGCCAGCAGCCCAAGGGATAGCAATCAGCCCCAGCATTTT.